This paragraph reports one T cell receptor beta chain. Trimming cost V 5 bases and J 7 bases; bases outside gene matches: 10. The CDR3 consists of 14 residues. The germline V gene encodes CDR1 MNHEY and CDR2 SVGAGI. This entry comes from a study of PD-L1 blockade in urothelial cancer. Profiling relied on immunoSEQ multiplex PCR, and the TCRdb table lists in-frame clones only, not all of them. The sample has 55,000 or so clones, over 75% seen once. The clonotype originates from a man aged 35 to 55 with urothelial cancer. The chain recombines TRBV6-5 with TRBJ1-1; TRBD1 matches at 7 bases. The sequences come from PBMCs, collected around atezolizumab (anti-PD-L1) treatment. The CDR3, as DNA: TGTGCCAGCAGTCCCTACCTTAGACAGGGTGAAGCTTTCTTT. The encoded protein is CASSPYLRQGEAFF.